The present T cell receptor beta chain was sequenced within a study of blood T cell repertoires in COVID-19 (dated by TCRdb to 2020 to 2022). Broadly, across the study: Samples from collaborators originated in the United States, Italy and Spain and spanned both the acute and convalescent phases of COVID-19. The sample metadata nearly always contained a de-identified subject ID, COVID-19 status, age in years and sex. The repertoires were made available in a free public database intended to serve as a resource for research on the immune response to SARS-CoV-2. Subjects who had been exposed to COVID-19, were actively infected with it, or had recovered from it provided the deeply sampled blood TCRbeta repertoires that made up the dataset. The prospective study material was composed of cDNA or gDNA derived from T cells, B-cell-depleted T cells, or PBMCs. The samples were drawn from two sources: the first 160 participants of the ongoing ImmuneRACE study, and 950 to 1,500 subjects contributed by 6 global collaborators. Where available, HLA class I and class II types were obtained from metadata supplied by the sample provider rather than from assay-based typing. The paper as a whole reports these results and caveats: The amount of clinical and demographic metadata varied by source and participant and was provided uncurated.

Enrolling through a virtual design, the prospective study's participants ranged in age from roughly 18 to 90 years and lived across roughly 23 United States geographic areas. To assign participants to cohorts, the prospective study relied on clinical history that participants themselves reported in a screening survey and a study questionnaire. For ImmuneRACE Cohort 3, a participant was defined as recovered based on two consecutive negative NP/OP PCR tests, clearance by a healthcare professional, or resolution of symptoms. Mobile phlebotomists in the prospective study collected whole blood, serum and a nasopharyngeal or oropharyngeal swab from every participant. Over a roughly two-month period, participants in the prospective study had the option of providing additional blood draws and questionnaires. Prospective study blood samples were shipped either frozen or at room temperature before DNA extraction.

As encoded in the germline V gene, CDR1 is MDHEN while CDR2 is SYDVKM. The CDR3 starts with the cysteine, ends with the phenylalanine, and has 14 residues. The only DNA kept is the CDR3, 42 bases in frame from the first base. Trimming at the junction amounts to 3 bases on V and 4 bases on J, and the germline ends lie 13 bases apart. TCRbeta CDR3 regions were amplified from genomic DNA using the immunoSEQ Assay, a bias-controlled multiplex PCR. Per the source publication's procedure: The number of nucleated cells in each sample was estimated by amplification of reference gene primers within the assay. To quantify the absolute abundance of each unique TCRbeta CDR3 rearrangement, sequence reads were collapsed and filtered. For each sample, productive Simpson clonality was calculated as the square root of Simpson's diversity index over productive rearrangements. TCRdb obtained this table from immuneACCESS and retained in-frame rearrangements with V and J assigned. These tables miss some clones; where compared with another copy, unresolved V genes account for less than half of the shortfall, and the remainder is unexplained. V, J and clone size are taken as reported in that table, and D and trimming were inferred from the DNA itself. Recorded for this sample are approximately 300,000 clones; around nine tenths of them occurred a single time. The top ten constitute under 3% of the sample.

Worth noting for this clone: Its antigen remains undetermined. The input lacks base qualities; no much larger clone sits a single base away.

This receptor was obtained from a woman in her late teens or twenties who had recovered from COVID-19. The sequencing sample was made of PBMCs or T cells enriched from blood (not recorded which). This sequence uses TRBV28 and TRBJ2-7, with the identity of the D gene unclear. CDR3 region: CASSFAQPRYEQYF. The sequence in DNA is TGTGCCAGCAGTTTCGCACAGCCGAGATACGAGCAGTACTTC.